This passage covers 26 T cell receptor beta chains from one sample sequenced in a study of T cell changes during pregnancy in multiple sclerosis (dated by TCRdb to the late 2010s). Receptors were amplified or captured by the immunoSEQ multiplex PCR assay. TCRdb holds this immuneACCESS table with in-frame rearrangements only. Some clones are missing; in checked studies, unresolved V genes explain under half, and the rest has no known cause. The sample includes tens of thousands of clones, with approximately 90% observed a single time. The ten largest account for approximately 1.6% of the sample. Sequences were derived from peripheral blood, sampled in the first trimester of pregnancy. The receptors here all came from a female donor in good health, enrolled as a control in a pregnancy study.

The chain is built from TRBV4-1 and TRBJ2-7, with 7 bases matching TRBD1. Germline V lookup: CDR1 MGHRA, CDR2 YSYEKL. V lost 4 bases to trimming and J lost 2 bases; unmatched junction nucleotides: 8. The length of the CDR3 is 15 residues. The CDR3 region is CASSLGTANPYEQYF. CDR3 coding DNA: TGCGCCAGCAGCCTAGGGACAGCCAATCCCTACGAGCAGTACTTC.

This clone was recorded once. This rearrangement joins TRBV5-1 to TRBJ2-3, with 14 bases that match TRBD2. The CDR3 length is 14 residues. After removal of 4 bases from V and 14 bases from J, the junction contained 9 bases not matched to a gene. Looked up from germline, CDR1 is SGHRS and CDR2 is YFSETQ. As DNA, the CDR3 is TGCGCCAGCAGCCGGGGGACTAGCGGGAGAATCCGGTATTTT. It translates to CASSRGTSGRIRYF.

V is TRBV5-1 and J is TRBJ1-3; weak D call: TRBD1 (5 bases). Germline V gives CDR1 SGHRS, CDR2 YFSETQ. V shed 2 bases and J shed 2 bases, with 11 bases lying between them. This CDR3 spans 15 amino acids. The CDR3 is CASSFGARAGNTIYF. CDR3 in DNA: TGCGCCAGCAGCTTCGGCGCCAGGGCTGGAAACACCATATATTTT.

The chain joins TRBV6-5 to TRBJ2-7, with a weak D call TRBD1 (5 bases). The germline V gene has CDR1 MNHEY and CDR2 SVGAGI. This CDR3 region has 15 residues. The V end was cut by 2 bases, the J end by 2 bases, with 13 bases between. The DNA of the CDR3 is TGTGCCAGCAGTTACACCCCAGACAGCGCCTACGAGCAGTACTTC. Translation: CASSYTPDSAYEQYF.

V and J are TRBV28 and TRBJ1-1; TRBD1 matches 7 bases. The junction had 4 bases not matched to a gene; V was cut back by 6 bases and J by 0 bases. Germline CDR1 is MDHEN and CDR2 is SYDVKM. The CDR3 extends over 14 amino acids. CDR3 loop: CASRSQGLNTEAFF. As DNA, the CDR3 is TGTGCCAGCAGATCACAGGGGTTGAACACTGAAGCTTTCTTT.

V and J are TRBV2 and TRBJ2-7, with 9 positions matching TRBD1. Germline V CDR1 and CDR2: SNHLY, FYNNEI. V dropped 8 bases and J dropped 4; count of bases not matched to a gene: 6. The CDR3 length is 13 residues. The CDR3 coding sequence is TGTGCCAGCCACCGGGACAGGGTTTACGAGCAGTACTTC. Translated: CASHRDRVYEQYF.

The chain recombines TRBV28 with TRBJ2-7; no reliable D call. The germline CDR1 and CDR2 sequences are MDHEN and SYDVKM. The CDR3 contains 12 residues. Trimming removed 4 bases at V and 2 bases at J, with 6 bases between. CDR3: CASSSSAYEQYF. CDR3 DNA: TGTGCCAGCAGTTCGTCCGCCTACGAGCAGTACTTC.

The rearrangement links TRBV7-8 to TRBJ2-5; D not resolved. This CDR3 is built from 12 residues. CDR1 and CDR2 (germline): SGHVS, FQNEAQ. V shed 5 bases and J shed 0 bases, with 4 bases lying between them. DNA for the CDR3: TGTGCCAGCAGCCTTTACCAAGAGACCCAGTACTTC. This gives the protein CASSLYQETQYF.

The sample holds one count of this clone. The gene calls are TRBV7-6 and TRBJ2-3; D perhaps matches TRBD1 (5 bases). Trimming cost V 4 bases and J 0 bases, with 26 bases left between them. The germline gives CDR1 SGHVS, CDR2 FNYEAQ. This CDR3 comprises 20 residues. CDR3 sequence reads: CASSSRVGGAVLISTDTQYF. The CDR3 DNA reads TGTGCCAGCAGCTCAAGGGTTGGTGGGGCGGTGTTGATCAGCACAGATACGCAGTATTTT.

This clone was seen more than once but under ten times. V usage is TRBV19 and J usage is TRBJ1-1; D perhaps matches TRBD1 (6 bases). This CDR3 contains 14 residues. Trimming pared 1 base from V and 5 bases from J, leaving 11 bases between. Germline assignment: CDR1 LNHDA and CDR2 SQIVND (reference sequence). The CDR3 sequence is CASSIGQGLTEAFF. The CDR3 nucleotides read TGTGCCAGTAGTATAGGTCAGGGGCTTACTGAAGCTTTCTTT. Full variable domain (rest looked up from reference TRBV19 and TRBJ1-1): DGGITQSPKYLFRKEGQNVTLSCEQNLNHDAMYWYRQDPGQGLRLIYYSQIVNDFQKGDIAEGYSVSREKKESFPLTVTSAQKNPTAFYLCASSIGQGLTEAFFGQGTRLTVV.

The chain uses TRBV28 and TRBJ1-2, with TRBD1 matching 7 bases. The CDR3 totals 14 residues. The V gene end was trimmed by 6 bases and the J gene end by 1 base; junction bases not matched to a gene: 5. Looked up from germline, CDR1 is MDHEN and CDR2 is SYDVKM. The CDR3, as DNA: TGTGCCAGCAGACCACAGGGGATTAACTATGGCTACACCTTC. It yields the protein CASRPQGINYGYTF.

V gene TRBV5-1 combines with J gene TRBJ2-5; tentative D call: TRBD2 (6 bases). This CDR3 region has 14 residues. CDR1 SGHRS and CDR2 YFSETQ come from the germline V gene. Trimming shortened V by 0 bases and J by 3 bases, and 9 bases separated the two germline ends. Written as DNA, the CDR3 is TGCGCCAGCAGCTTGGACGGACTAAAAGAGACCCAGTACTTC. Protein: CASSLDGLKETQYF.

The chain is built from TRBV2 and TRBJ2-7; unclear D gene. The V and J ends lost 4 bases and 4 bases respectively, with 11 bases between them. The CDR3 is 13 amino acids. Germline CDR1 and CDR2: SNHLY and FYNNEI. CDR3 sequence (DNA): TGTGCCAGCAGTGGGGCTATTCGGTACGAGCAGTACTTC. As protein: CASSGAIRYEQYF.

V is TRBV11-2 and J is TRBJ2-2; TRBD1 is a possible D gene (6 bases). Trimming shortened V by 2 bases and J by 3 bases, and 10 bases separated the two germline ends. Germline lookup yields CDR1 SGHAT and CDR2 FQNNGV. This CDR3 contains 15 residues. The chain's CDR3 is CASSLNSGDTGELFF. The DNA of the CDR3 is TGTGCCAGCAGCTTAAACTCAGGGGACACCGGGGAGCTGTTTTTT.

The V gene is TRBV19, the J gene TRBJ1-5; 8 bases match TRBD1. This CDR3 is 15 amino acids long. Germline CDR1 is LNHDA and CDR2 is SQIVND (reference sequence). The V and J ends lost 6 bases and 1 base, in that order; junction bases with no gene match: 5. The DNA for the CDR3 is TGTGCCAGTAGAGACCGACAGGGGAGCAATCAGCCCCAGCATTTT. Amino acids: CASRDRQGSNQPQHF.

The chain uses TRBV7-9 and TRBJ2-3, with D possibly being TRBD2 (7 bases). Trimming removed 5 bases at V and 0 bases at J, with 21 bases between. CDR1 and CDR2 (germline): SEHNR, FQNEAQ (reference sequence). This CDR3 has 18 amino acids. The CDR3 sequence is CASSPSWSGGVSTDTQYF. The CDR3 nucleotides read TGTGCCAGCAGCCCGAGTTGGTCGGGGGGCGTTAGCACAGATACGCAGTATTTT.

The chain couples TRBV28 to TRBJ2-3; 8 positions match TRBD1. V shed 5 bases, J shed 6 bases, and the junction held 13 bases outside the gene matches. The CDR3 spans 16 residues. Germline CDR1 and CDR2: MDHEN and SYDVKM. The CDR3 nucleotides are TGTGCCAGCAGTACAACCAGGGCAGGGGGCCGGGATACGCAGTATTTT. Translating it yields CASSTTRAGGRDTQYF.

This clone was picked up a small number of times. V gene TRBV27 combines with J gene TRBJ1-1, with D unresolved. CDR3 length: 13 amino acids. V was trimmed by 6 bases and J by 7 bases, leaving 15 bases between them. Germline V gene data show CDR1 as MNHEY and CDR2 as SMNVEV (reference sequence). CDR3 DNA sequence: TGTGCCAGCAGAGAGGGTAGGGTTAATGAAGCTTTCTTT. Translating gives CASREGRVNEAFF.

The rearrangement links TRBV11-2 to TRBJ2-7; 9 bases line up with TRBD1. Trimming cost V 5 bases and J 7 bases; bases outside gene matches: 18. Germline V gene data show CDR1 as SGHAT and CDR2 as FQNNGV. The CDR3 is made up of 17 amino acids. The CDR3, as DNA: TGTGCCAGCAGCAGAATATCTACGAACAGGGGGCTGGGGGAGCAGTACTTC. Protein product: CASSRISTNRGLGEQYF.

The rearrangement links TRBV10-3 to TRBJ1-5; 7 bases line up with TRBD1. This CDR3 contains 12 residues. J was trimmed by 5 bases and V by 7 bases; bases with no gene match: 2. Germline V gives CDR1 ENHRY, CDR2 SYGVKD. The CDR3 bases are TGTGCCATCAAGCAGGGGGATCAGCCCCAGCATTTT. Its translation is CAIKQGDQPQHF.

The chain couples TRBV9 to TRBJ2-5; no reliable D call. The CDR3 contains 13 residues. The V end lost 4 bases, the J end lost 5 bases, and 12 bases lay between the germline ends. The germline CDR1 and CDR2 sequences are SGDLS and YYNGEE. The CDR3, as DNA: TGTGCCAGCAGCTTCGGTACCGGGGAGACCCAGTACTTC. It translates to CASSFGTGETQYF.

The chain combines TRBV19 with TRBJ1-5; TRBD1 agrees at 7 bases. With V trimmed by 5 bases and J by 5 bases, 6 bases remained unmatched. Per germline, CDR1 LNHDA and CDR2 SQIVND (reference sequence). The CDR3 length is 14 residues. The CDR3 protein is CASSPGQVHQPQHF. For the CDR3, the DNA is TGTGCCAGTAGTCCCGGACAGGTTCATCAGCCCCAGCATTTT.

This chain joins TRBV2 and TRBJ2-3, with TRBD2 matching 13 bases. This CDR3 is 17 amino acids long. CDR1 is SNHLY and CDR2 is FYNNEI in the germline V gene. Trimming cost V 5 bases and J 6 bases; bases outside gene matches: 11. The CDR3 reads CASSRGLAGTGGDTQYF. The CDR3 DNA sequence: TGTGCCAGCAGTAGGGGACTAGCGGGAACGGGCGGGGATACGCAGTATTTT.

The chain couples TRBV7-2 to TRBJ2-1, with D possibly matching TRBD2 (7 bases). Per the germline V gene, CDR1 is SGHTA and CDR2 is FQGNSA. V shed 5 bases and J shed 7 bases, with 24 bases lying between them. This CDR3 is 17 amino acids long. For the CDR3, the DNA is TGTGCCAGCAGCCCCAGTGGGGGGGCGAGTTTTAGGAATGAGCAGTTCTTC. Translation gives CASSPSGGASFRNEQFF.

This chain connects TRBV5-6 to TRBJ1-3; D is uncertain. In germline, CDR1 is SGHDT, CDR2 YYEEEE. This CDR3 has 15 amino acids. V was shortened by 2 bases and J by 3 bases, with 12 bases between the two germline ends. CDR3 sequence reads: CASSFDAASGNTIYF. In DNA form, the CDR3 reads TGTGCCAGCAGCTTCGACGCTGCTAGTGGAAACACCATATATTTT.

The chain combines TRBV14 with TRBJ2-1; TRBD2 is a possible D gene (5 bases). Germline assignment: CDR1 SGHDN and CDR2 FVKESK. CDR3 size: 17 residues. V was cut by 0 bases and J by 8 bases, with 20 bases left in between. The CDR3 DNA sequence: TGTGCCAGCAGCCAAGAGGTCGGGCTACGTTTTAGCGATGAGCAGTTCTTC. Encoded protein: CASSQEVGLRFSDEQFF. Full variable domain (remainder filled in from reference TRBV14 and TRBJ2-1): EAGVTQFPSHSVIEKGQTVTLRCDPISGHDNLYWYRRVMGKEIKFLLHFVKESKQDESGMPNNRFLAERTGGTYSTLKVQPAELEDSGVYFCASSQEVGLRFSDEQFFGPGTRLTVL.